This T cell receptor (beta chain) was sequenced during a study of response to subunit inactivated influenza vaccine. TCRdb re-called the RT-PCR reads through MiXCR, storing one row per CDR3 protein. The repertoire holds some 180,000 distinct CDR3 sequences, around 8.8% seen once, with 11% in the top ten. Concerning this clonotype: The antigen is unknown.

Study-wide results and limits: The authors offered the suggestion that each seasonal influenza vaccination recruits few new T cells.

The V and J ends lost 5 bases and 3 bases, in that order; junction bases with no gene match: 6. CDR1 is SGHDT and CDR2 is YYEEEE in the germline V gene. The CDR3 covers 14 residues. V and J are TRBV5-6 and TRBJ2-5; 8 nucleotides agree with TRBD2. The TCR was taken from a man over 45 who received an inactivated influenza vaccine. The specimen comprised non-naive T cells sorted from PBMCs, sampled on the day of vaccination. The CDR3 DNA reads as TGTGCCAGCAGACAGGGACTAGAGAAAGAGACCCAGTACTTC. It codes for CASRQGLEKETQYF.